The source of this TCR beta chain is a study of T cells in localized non-small cell lung cancer. Study outcomes and limitations: Peak T cell clonality was found in uninvolved adjacent lung, exceeding tumor.

The germline V gene has CDR1 MDHEN and CDR2 SYDVKM. This CDR3 comprises 17 residues. V lost 3 bases, J lost 2 bases, and 7 bases stayed unmatched. As for this clone: The antigen remains undetermined.

Repertoires were generated with immunoSEQ multiplex PCR, while TCRdb's copy carries only in-frame clones and drops some. The sample shows more than 45,000 clones, about 88% of them seen only once. The source was PBMCs, collected before any cancer treatment. This receptor was taken from a man aged 40 to 69 with stage II lung adenocarcinoma. The V and J genes are TRBV28 and TRBJ1-2; 12 positions match TRBD1. In nucleotides, the CDR3 is TGTGCCAGCAGTTTGGGGGGACAGGGGGCTGTAAACTATGGCTACACCTTC. Translating it yields CASSLGGQGAVNYGYTF.